A single sample gave rise to the 30 T cell receptor beta chains below, sequenced in a study of blood T cell repertoires in COVID-19. Some clones are missing from TCRdb's copy, which holds only in-frame ones; the method was immunoSEQ multiplex PCR. The sample lists fewer than 450,000 clones; around nine tenths were seen once. Sequencing was done on a sample of peripheral blood. The receptors were gathered from a woman in her 70s with COVID-19, enrolled during active disease.

The chain recombines TRBV27 with TRBJ1-2; 9 positions match TRBD1. Germline V gene sequence: CDR1 MNHEY, CDR2 SMNVEV (reference sequence). Trimming removed 0 bases from V and 5 bases from J; junction bases left unmatched: 7. The CDR3 is made up of 16 amino acids. The CDR3 spells CASSLSGTGPAYGYTF. The CDR3 nucleotides read TGTGCCAGCAGTTTATCCGGGACAGGGCCCGCGTATGGCTACACCTTC.

The gene calls are TRBV12-5 and TRBJ1-6, with 10 nucleotides matching TRBD1. There are 14 residues in the CDR3. CDR1 LGHNT and CDR2 FRNRAP come from the germline V gene. After removal of 5 bases from V and 10 bases from J, the junction contained 5 bases not matched to a gene. The CDR3 sequence is CASGPGTGESPLHF. As DNA, the CDR3 is TGTGCTAGTGGTCCCGGGACAGGGGAATCACCCCTCCACTTT.

The V and J genes are TRBV1 and TRBJ2-5; the listed D gene, TRBD2, was not tested against the DNA. TRBV1 is a pseudogene. CDR3 size: 17 residues. CDR3 region: CTSSPSGRGPGQETQYF. In nucleotides, the CDR3 is TGCACCAGCAGCCCAAGCGGGAGGGGGCCGGGCCAAGAGACCCAGTACTTC.

The rearrangement links TRBV18 to TRBJ1-1; D perhaps matches TRBD1 (5 bases). The CDR3 spans 15 residues. V lost 3 bases and J 3 bases, leaving 14 bases between the germline ends. Germline V gene lookup returns CDR1 KGHSH and CDR2 LQKENI. CDR3 nucleotides: TGTGCCAGCTCACCTCAATCTAGGGGTTACACTGAAGCTTTCTTT. Translated: CASSPQSRGYTEAFF.

This chain uses TRBV2 with TRBJ1-1; D is uncertain. Germline V gene lookup returns CDR1 SNHLY and CDR2 FYNNEI. V lost 7 bases to trimming and J lost 8 bases, with 14 bases between them. CDR3 length equals 12 residues. CDR3 nucleotide sequence: TGTGCCAGCACCGAGGGTACACCCGAAGCTTTCTTT. Its protein product is CASTEGTPEAFF. Full variable domain (missing parts from reference TRBV2 and TRBJ1-1): EPEVTQTPSHQVTQMGQEVILRCVPISNHLYFYWYRQILGQKVEFLVSFYNNEISEKSEIFDDQFSVERPDGSNFTLKIRSTKLEDSAMYFCASTEGTPEAFFGQGTRLTVV.

This CDR3 is CASSQDGDSYNEQFF. CDR3 coding DNA: TGCGCCAGCAGCCAAGACGGGGACTCCTACAATGAGCAGTTCTTC. The V and J genes are TRBV4-3 and TRBJ2-1; D perhaps matches TRBD2 (5 bases). The CDR3 consists of 15 residues. V shed 0 bases and J shed 0 bases, with 6 bases lying between them. Per the germline V gene, CDR1 is LGHNA and CDR2 is YSLEER.

This chain connects TRBV6-4 to TRBJ1-1, with 7 positions matching TRBD1. The CDR3 spans 15 residues. Trimming removed 7 bases from V and 3 bases from J; junction bases left unmatched: 11. Germline V gives CDR1 MRHNA, CDR2 SNTAGT. CDR3: CASNDRVAFYTEAFF. CDR3 sequence (DNA): TGTGCCAGCAACGACAGGGTGGCCTTTTACACTGAAGCTTTCTTT.

This clone was observed once. This chain joins TRBV10-3 and TRBJ2-7, with 8 bases lining up with TRBD1. The CDR3 spans 16 residues. V gave up 0 bases and J gave up 2 bases; unmatched junction bases: 6. Germline V CDR1 and CDR2: ENHRY, SYGVKD. CDR3 DNA sequence: TGTGCCATCAGTGAGTCGACGACAGGGGATCCCTACGAGCAGTACTTC. Translation: CAISESTTGDPYEQYF.

The V and J genes are TRBV9 and TRBJ2-7, with TRBD2 as a possible D gene (6 bases). Trimming cost V 4 bases and J 10 bases, with 12 bases left between them. Germline V lookup: CDR1 SGDLS, CDR2 YYNGEE. This CDR3 contains 11 residues. The CDR3 DNA is TGTGCCAGCAGCCAAGTGGGACTCCAGTACTTC. It codes for CASSQVGLQYF.

The gene calls are TRBV9 and TRBJ2-3, with a tentative D call TRBD2 (5 bases). The CDR3 has 15 amino acids. Looked up from germline, CDR1 is SGDLS and CDR2 is YYNGEE. The V end lost 3 bases, the J end lost 3 bases, and 14 bases lay between the germline ends. Here the CDR3 DNA reads TGTGCCAGCAGCGAAACGGGAATTAGGACAGATACGCAGTATTTT. Protein product: CASSETGIRTDTQYF. The variable domain in full, completed from reference TRBV9 and TRBJ2-3, reads DSGVTQTPKHLITATGQRVTLRCSPRSGDLSVYWYQQSLDQGLQFLIQYYNGEERAKGNILERFSAQQFPDLHSELNLSSLELGDSALYFCASSETGIRTDTQYFGPGTRLTVL.

The sample holds a few counts of this clone. This chain joins TRBV5-8 and TRBJ2-1, with D unclear. The V and J ends lost 6 bases and 2 bases respectively, with 15 bases between them. The CDR3 extends over 15 amino acids. From germline, CDR1 is SGHTS and CDR2 YDEGEE. The CDR3 loop reads CASTRGSAPYNEQFF. In DNA form, the CDR3 reads TGTGCCAGCACTCGAGGTTCAGCTCCCTACAATGAGCAGTTCTTC. The full variable domain, with the rest looked up from reference TRBV5-8 and TRBJ2-1, is EAGVTQSPTHLIKTRGQQATLRCSPISGHTSVYWYQQALGLGLQFLLWYDEGEERNRGNFPPRFSGRQFPNYSSELNVNALELEDSALYLCASTRGSAPYNEQFFGPGTRLTVL.

The chain is built from TRBV19 and TRBJ1-1, with 7 bases matching TRBD1. This CDR3 region has 13 residues. Germline V gene data show CDR1 as LNHDA and CDR2 as SQIVND (reference sequence). V lost 7 bases, J lost 4 bases, and 6 bases stayed unmatched. DNA for the CDR3: TGTGCCAGTATGGCCAGGGGGGCCACTGAAGCTTTCTTT. Protein: CASMARGATEAFF.

V gene TRBV20-1 combines with J gene TRBJ2-4; a possible D gene is TRBD1 (7 bases). Germline lookup yields CDR1 DFQATT and CDR2 SNEGSKA (reference sequence). This CDR3 is built from 12 residues. V was trimmed by 3 bases and J by 8 bases, leaving 11 bases between them. The CDR3 spells CSASQGGDIQYF. CDR3 in DNA: TGCAGTGCTAGTCAGGGGGGAGACATTCAGTACTTC.

The chain joins TRBV2 to TRBJ2-3; 7 bases agree with TRBD2. V dropped 2 bases and J dropped 0; count of bases not matched to a gene: 2. Germline CDR1 is SNHLY and CDR2 is FYNNEI. The length of the CDR3 is 15 residues. The CDR3 region has the DNA TGTGCCAGCAGTGAACTAGCGGCAAGCACAGATACGCAGTATTTT. It yields the protein CASSELAASTDTQYF.

The chain couples TRBV7-9 to TRBJ1-2, with 9 nucleotides matching TRBD1. Germline CDR1 reads SEHNR; CDR2 reads FQNEAQ (reference sequence). The junction had 3 bases not matched to a gene; V was cut back by 2 bases and J by 8 bases. This CDR3 comprises 13 residues. The CDR3 bases are TGTGCCAGCAGCTTATGGGACAGGGACGGCTACACCTTC. Translated: CASSLWDRDGYTF.

The chain has TRBV28 and TRBJ1-1, with a tentative D call TRBD1 (5 bases). The ends were cut back, 2 bases at V and 3 bases at J, with 10 bases in the middle. Germline V gene data show CDR1 as MDHEN and CDR2 as SYDVKM. The CDR3 has 14 residues. The chain's CDR3 is CASSLARDDTEAFF. CDR3 nucleotide sequence: TGTGCCAGCAGTTTAGCCAGGGATGACACTGAAGCTTTCTTT.

The J gene is TRBJ2-3, the V gene TRBV5-8; the match to TRBD2 covers 12 bases. Germline-derived CDR1 and CDR2 are SGHTS and YDEGEE. The CDR3 loop spans 16 amino acids. The V gene end was trimmed by 4 bases and the J gene end by 6 bases; junction bases not matched to a gene: 9. The CDR3: CASSLRETSGGDTQYF. Written as DNA, the CDR3 is TGTGCCAGCAGCCTCCGTGAAACTAGCGGGGGGGATACGCAGTATTTT.

V and J are TRBV29-1 and TRBJ1-4; 9 bases are a match to TRBD1. The CDR3 spans 14 residues. The germline gives CDR1 SQVTM, CDR2 ANQGSEA. The V segment lost 6 bases and the J segment 7 bases; nucleotides outside the gene matches: 9. The CDR3: CSVSGTGTPEKLFF. Written as DNA, the CDR3 is TGCAGCGTGTCCGGGACAGGGACACCTGAAAAACTGTTTTTT.

CDR3 nucleotide sequence: TGTGCCAGCAGCCGGGAAAGGCCTAATTCACCCCTCCACTTT. Translating gives CASSRERPNSPLHF. The chain is built from TRBV7-9 and TRBJ1-6; D ambiguous. Germline-derived CDR1 and CDR2 are SEHNR and FQNEAQ (reference sequence). The V end was cut by 5 bases, the J end by 6 bases, with 11 bases between. CDR3 length equals 14 residues.

This clone was found a few times. The gene calls are TRBV11-2 and TRBJ1-3; no clear D gene. V was shortened by 5 bases and J by 0 bases, with 11 bases between the two germline ends. The CDR3 totals 15 residues. Germline V gives CDR1 SGHAT, CDR2 FQNNGV. DNA for the CDR3: TGTGCCAGCAGCATGGGTACTAACTCTGGAAACACCATATATTTT. Amino acid sequence: CASSMGTNSGNTIYF.

This chain uses TRBV24-1 with TRBJ1-5, with D uncertain. The length of the CDR3 is 12 residues. Per germline, CDR1 KGHDR and CDR2 SFDVKD. Trimming removed 3 bases from V and 9 bases from J, with 8 bases in between. CDR3 loop: CATSDPGRPQHF. The CDR3 region has the DNA TGTGCCACCAGTGATCCAGGCAGGCCCCAGCATTTT.

The table lists this clone with a count of one. J is TRBJ2-7 and V is TRBV7-2, with TRBD1 as a possible D gene (6 bases). The CDR3 runs 15 residues. The ends were cut back, 1 base at V and 5 bases at J, with 15 bases in the middle. Germline loops: CDR1 SGHTA, CDR2 FQGNSA. CDR3 loop: CASSLEPGVDHEQYF. In DNA, the CDR3 is TGTGCCAGCAGCTTAGAGCCAGGGGTCGACCACGAGCAGTACTTC.

This clone was seen only a few times. This chain connects TRBV9 to TRBJ2-7, with D hard to call. V gave up 1 base and J gave up 1 base, with 12 bases separating them. Germline assignment: CDR1 SGDLS and CDR2 YYNGEE. The CDR3 loop spans 15 amino acids. In nucleotides, the CDR3 is TGTGCCAGCAGCGTACTGGCTGGCCCTTCCTACGAGCAGTACTTC. Translated: CASSVLAGPSYEQYF.

The genes are TRBV20-1 and TRBJ1-2; TRBD1 agrees at 9 bases. The CDR3 is made up of 11 amino acids. Trimming at V came to 8 bases and at J to 8 bases, leaving 6 bases not matched to a gene. Germline assignment: CDR1 DFQATT and CDR2 SNEGSKA (reference sequence). For the CDR3, the DNA is TGCAGTTCGCGGGACAGGGTAGGCTACACCTTC. The encoded protein is CSSRDRVGYTF.

V and J are TRBV19 and TRBJ1-2, with 7 bases aligning to TRBD1. Germline CDR1 is LNHDA and CDR2 is SQIVND (reference sequence). CDR3 length: 16 amino acids. The V gene end was trimmed by 6 bases and the J gene end by 4 bases; junction bases not matched to a gene: 14. Written as DNA, the CDR3 is TGTGCCAGTAGCTTGGCGGTTGGCAGGGGGATCTATGGCTACACCTTC. Translated: CASSLAVGRGIYGYTF.

The chain is built from TRBV5-1 and TRBJ2-2; TRBD2 agrees at 8 bases. Germline assignment: CDR1 SGHRS and CDR2 YFSETQ. V was clipped by 2 bases and J by 7 bases; unmatched bases: 10. The CDR3 covers 16 residues. CDR3 amino acids: CASSFFAGGSDGELFF. In DNA form, the CDR3 reads TGCGCCAGCAGCTTTTTCGCGGGGGGCAGTGACGGGGAGCTGTTTTTT.

This chain joins TRBV5-1 and TRBJ1-2, with D possibly TRBD1 on 6 matching bases. This CDR3 is 14 amino acids long. Germline CDR1 is SGHRS and CDR2 is YFSETQ. Between the trimmed V and J ends, which lost 1 base and 8 bases, there was a span of 15 bases. CDR3 sequence reads: CASSLYGGAEGYTF. CDR3 nucleotides: TGCGCCAGCAGCTTGTATGGGGGCGCGGAGGGCTACACCTTC. Filled out from reference TRBV5-1 and TRBJ1-2, the complete variable domain reads KAGVTQTPRYLIKTRGQQVTLSCSPISGHRSVSWYQQTPGQGLQFLFEYFSETQRNKGNFPGRFSGRQFSNSRSEMNVSTLELGDSALYLCASSLYGGAEGYTFGSGTRLTVV.

V usage is TRBV18 and J usage is TRBJ2-7, with 10 positions matching TRBD1. V lost 3 bases to trimming and J lost 2 bases; unmatched junction nucleotides: 4. Per germline, CDR1 KGHSH and CDR2 LQKENI. This CDR3 spans 15 amino acids. The CDR3 bases are TGTGCCAGCTCACCCCCGGGACAGGGGACCTACGAGCAGTACTTC. It translates to CASSPPGQGTYEQYF. Full variable domain (remainder filled in from reference TRBV18 and TRBJ2-7): NAGVMQNPRHLVRRRGQEARLRCSPMKGHSHVYWYRQLPEEGLKFMVYLQKENIIDESGMPKERFSAEFPKEGPSILRIQQVVRGDSAAYFCASSPPGQGTYEQYFGPGTRLTVT.

The V and J genes are TRBV4-3 and TRBJ2-5; 7 bases align to TRBD1. Germline CDR1 reads LGHNA; CDR2 reads YSLEER. Unmatched junction bases numbered 8, after V lost 1 base and J lost 0 bases. This CDR3 region has 17 residues. The CDR3 DNA reads TGCGCCAGCAGCCAAGGGGACAGACTGAAGTACCAAGAGACCCAGTACTTC. It translates to CASSQGDRLKYQETQYF.

CDR3 DNA sequence: TGTGCCAGAAGCTTAGGCCCGGGGGACCAAGCTTTCTTT. Its protein is CARSLGPGDQAFF. V is TRBV5-3 and J is TRBJ1-1, with D perhaps matching TRBD1 (5 bases). TRBV5-3 is marked as an open reading frame, function uncertain. This CDR3 contains 13 residues. Trimming cost V 2 bases and J 9 bases, with 14 bases left between them.